This TCR beta chain stems from a study of T cell changes during pregnancy in multiple sclerosis. Profiling relied on immunoSEQ multiplex PCR, and the TCRdb table lists in-frame clones only, not all of them. The data contain tens of thousands of clones, roughly 96% of them singletons. The CDR3 sequence is 14 residues long. With 8 bases removed from V and 2 bases from J, the gap between germline ends came to 16 bases. From germline, CDR1 is ENHRY and CDR2 SYGVKD. This chain joins TRBV10-3 and TRBJ2-7, with D perhaps matching TRBD2 (5 bases). Sequencing used CD8+ T cells from peripheral blood mononuclear cells, obtained after pregnancy. This TCR was sampled from a female donor with multiple sclerosis, enrolled in a pregnancy study. The CDR3 bases are TGTGCCATCCGACCGCTGGACGGGACCTACGAGCAGTACTTC. Encoded protein: CAIRPLDGTYEQYF.